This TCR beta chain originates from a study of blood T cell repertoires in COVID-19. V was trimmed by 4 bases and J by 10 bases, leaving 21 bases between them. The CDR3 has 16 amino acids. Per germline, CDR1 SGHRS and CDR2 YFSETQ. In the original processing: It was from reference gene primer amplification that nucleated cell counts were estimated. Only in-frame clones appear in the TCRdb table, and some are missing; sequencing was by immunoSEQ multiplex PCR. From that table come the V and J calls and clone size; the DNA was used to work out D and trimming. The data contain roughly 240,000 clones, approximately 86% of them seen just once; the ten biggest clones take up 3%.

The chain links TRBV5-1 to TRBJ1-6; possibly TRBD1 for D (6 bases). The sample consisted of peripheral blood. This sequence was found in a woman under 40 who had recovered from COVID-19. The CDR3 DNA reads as TGCGCCAGCAGCCCCCAGGTGAGGGGGATAGGGTCACCCCTCCACTTT. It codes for CASSPQVRGIGSPLHF. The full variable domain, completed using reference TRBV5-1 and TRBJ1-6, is KAGVTQTPRYLIKTRGQQVTLSCSPISGHRSVSWYQQTPGQGLQFLFEYFSETQRNKGNFPGRFSGRQFSNSRSEMNVSTLELGDSALYLCASSPQVRGIGSPLHFGNGTRLTVT.